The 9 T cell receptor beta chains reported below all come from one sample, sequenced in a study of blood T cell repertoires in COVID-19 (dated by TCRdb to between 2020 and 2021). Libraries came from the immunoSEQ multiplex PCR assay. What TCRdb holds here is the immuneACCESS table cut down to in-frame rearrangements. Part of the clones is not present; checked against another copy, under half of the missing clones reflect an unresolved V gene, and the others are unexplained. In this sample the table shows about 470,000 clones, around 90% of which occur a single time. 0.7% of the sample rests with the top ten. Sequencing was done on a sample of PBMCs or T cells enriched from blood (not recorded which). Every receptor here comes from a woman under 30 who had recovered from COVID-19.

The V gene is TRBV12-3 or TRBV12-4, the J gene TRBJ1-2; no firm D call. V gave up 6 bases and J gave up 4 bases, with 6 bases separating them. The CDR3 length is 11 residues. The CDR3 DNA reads TGTGCCAGCAGGGCAGTCTATGGCTACACCTTC. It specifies CASRAVYGYTF.

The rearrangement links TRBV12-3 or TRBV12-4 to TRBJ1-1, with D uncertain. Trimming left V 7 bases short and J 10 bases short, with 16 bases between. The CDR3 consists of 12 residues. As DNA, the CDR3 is TGTGCCAGCACCAATGGTGGACTAAGAGCTTTCTTT. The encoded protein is CASTNGGLRAFF.

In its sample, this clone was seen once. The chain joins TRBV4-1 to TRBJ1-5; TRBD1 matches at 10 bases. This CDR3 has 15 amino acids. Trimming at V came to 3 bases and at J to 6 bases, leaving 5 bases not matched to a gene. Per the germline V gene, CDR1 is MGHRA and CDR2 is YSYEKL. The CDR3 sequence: CASSQGQGRGQPQHF. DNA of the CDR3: TGCGCCAGCAGCCAGGGACAGGGGAGGGGTCAGCCCCAGCATTTT.

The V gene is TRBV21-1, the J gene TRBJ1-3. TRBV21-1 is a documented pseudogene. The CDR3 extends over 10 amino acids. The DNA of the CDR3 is TGTGCCCCTATTTTAAACACCATATATTTT. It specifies CAPILNTIYF.

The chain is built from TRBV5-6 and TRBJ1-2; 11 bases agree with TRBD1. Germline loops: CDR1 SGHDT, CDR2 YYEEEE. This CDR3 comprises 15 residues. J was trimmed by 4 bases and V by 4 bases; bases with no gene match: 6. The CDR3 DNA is TGTGCCAGCAGCCATGGACAGGGGGCTTTCTATGGCTACACCTTC. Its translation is CASSHGQGAFYGYTF.

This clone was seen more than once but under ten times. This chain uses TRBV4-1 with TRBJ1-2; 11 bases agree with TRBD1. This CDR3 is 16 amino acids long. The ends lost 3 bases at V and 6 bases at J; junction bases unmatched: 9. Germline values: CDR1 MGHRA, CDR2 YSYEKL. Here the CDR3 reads CASSHPTKDRGHGYTF. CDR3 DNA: TGCGCCAGCAGCCACCCCACGAAGGACAGGGGGCATGGCTACACCTTC.

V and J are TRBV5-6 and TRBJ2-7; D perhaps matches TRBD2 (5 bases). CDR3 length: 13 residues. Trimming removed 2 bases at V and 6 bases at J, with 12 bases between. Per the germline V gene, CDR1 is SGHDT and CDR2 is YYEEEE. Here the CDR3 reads CASSLSLRVEQYF. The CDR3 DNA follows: TGTGCCAGCAGCTTATCATTGCGGGTCGAGCAGTACTTC.

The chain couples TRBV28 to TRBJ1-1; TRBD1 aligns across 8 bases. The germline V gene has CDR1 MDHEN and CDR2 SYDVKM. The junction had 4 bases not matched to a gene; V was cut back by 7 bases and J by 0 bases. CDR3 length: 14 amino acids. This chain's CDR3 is CASIDRGLNTEAFF. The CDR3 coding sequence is TGTGCCAGCATCGACAGGGGCTTGAACACTGAAGCTTTCTTT.

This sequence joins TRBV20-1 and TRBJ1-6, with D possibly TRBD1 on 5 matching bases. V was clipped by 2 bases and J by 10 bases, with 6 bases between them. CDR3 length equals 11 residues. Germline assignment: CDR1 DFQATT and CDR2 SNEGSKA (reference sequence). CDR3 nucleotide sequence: TGCAGTGCTAGAAGGGGATCACCCCTCCACTTT. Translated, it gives CSARRGSPLHF.